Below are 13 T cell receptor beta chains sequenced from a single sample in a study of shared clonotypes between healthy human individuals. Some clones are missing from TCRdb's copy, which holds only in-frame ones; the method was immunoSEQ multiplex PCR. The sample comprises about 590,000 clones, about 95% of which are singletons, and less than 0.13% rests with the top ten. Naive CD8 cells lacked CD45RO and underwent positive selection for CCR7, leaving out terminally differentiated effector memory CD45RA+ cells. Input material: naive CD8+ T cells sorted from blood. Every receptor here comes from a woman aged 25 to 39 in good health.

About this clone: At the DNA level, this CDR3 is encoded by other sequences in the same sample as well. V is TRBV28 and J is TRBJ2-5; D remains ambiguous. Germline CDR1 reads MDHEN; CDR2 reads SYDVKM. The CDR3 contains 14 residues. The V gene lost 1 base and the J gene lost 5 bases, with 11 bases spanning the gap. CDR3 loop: CASSLSGLGETQYF. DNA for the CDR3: TGTGCCAGCAGTTTATCTGGGTTGGGGGAGACCCAGTACTTC.

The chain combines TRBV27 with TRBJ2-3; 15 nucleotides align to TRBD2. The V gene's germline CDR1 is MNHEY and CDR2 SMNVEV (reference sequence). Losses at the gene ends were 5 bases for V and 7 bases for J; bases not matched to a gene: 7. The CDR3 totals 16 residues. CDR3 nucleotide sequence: TGTGCCAGCAGTCCCGGACTAGCGGGAGGGCTATATACGCAGTATTTT. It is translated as CASSPGLAGGLYTQYF.

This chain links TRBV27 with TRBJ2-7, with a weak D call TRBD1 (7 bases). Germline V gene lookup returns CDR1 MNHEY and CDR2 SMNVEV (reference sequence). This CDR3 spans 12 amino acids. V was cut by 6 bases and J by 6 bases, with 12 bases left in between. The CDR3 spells CASREGAREQYF. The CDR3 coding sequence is TGTGCCAGCAGGGAGGGGGCACGCGAGCAGTACTTC.

The CDR3 loop reads CASSSFYRWNEQFF. CDR3 in DNA: TGCGCCAGCAGTTCCTTCTATCGTTGGAATGAGCAGTTCTTC. The rearrangement links TRBV5-1 to TRBJ2-1, with no clear D. Germline values: CDR1 SGHRS, CDR2 YFSETQ. Trimming shortened V by 5 bases and J by 7 bases, and 16 bases separated the two germline ends. This CDR3 is built from 14 residues.

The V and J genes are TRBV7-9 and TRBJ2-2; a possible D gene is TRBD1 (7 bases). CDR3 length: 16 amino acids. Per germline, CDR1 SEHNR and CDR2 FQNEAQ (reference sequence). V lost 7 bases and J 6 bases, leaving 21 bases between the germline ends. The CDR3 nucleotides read TGTGCCAGCATCCCAGGGGGGACACCCGGCCCCGGGGAGCTGTTTTTT. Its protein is CASIPGGTPGPGELFF.

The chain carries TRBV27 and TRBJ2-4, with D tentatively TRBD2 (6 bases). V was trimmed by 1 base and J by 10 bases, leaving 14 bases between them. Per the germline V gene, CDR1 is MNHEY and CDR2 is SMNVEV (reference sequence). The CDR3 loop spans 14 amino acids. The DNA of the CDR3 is TGTGCCAGCAGTTTATTAGGGACTGGGGGAATTCAGTACTTC. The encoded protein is CASSLLGTGGIQYF.

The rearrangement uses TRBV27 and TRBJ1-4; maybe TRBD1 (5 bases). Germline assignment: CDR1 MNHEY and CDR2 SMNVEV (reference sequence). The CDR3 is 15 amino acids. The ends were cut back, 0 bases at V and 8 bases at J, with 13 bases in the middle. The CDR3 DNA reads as TGTGCCAGCAGTTTATCTCCGGGACTTCGCGAAAAACTGTTTTTT. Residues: CASSLSPGLREKLFF.

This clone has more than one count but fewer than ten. The CDR3 sequence: CATSMRESASPFF. The DNA of the CDR3 is TGTGCCACCAGCATGAGGGAGAGCGCATCCCCCTTCTTT. This chain joins TRBV15 and TRBJ1-1; no definite D call. CDR3 length equals 13 residues. The ends were cut back, 4 bases at V and 14 bases at J, with 20 bases in the middle. CDR1 LNHNV and CDR2 YYDKDF come from the germline V gene (reference sequence).

This CDR3 reads CASSPRQVLYNEQFF. CDR3 bases: TGTGCCAGCAGCCCCCGACAGGTACTATACAATGAGCAGTTCTTC. V and J are TRBV28 and TRBJ2-1; possible D gene TRBD1, 6 bases. Trimming shortened V by 6 bases and J by 4 bases, and 16 bases separated the two germline ends. The CDR3 has 15 residues. CDR1 and CDR2 from the germline V gene are MDHEN and SYDVKM.

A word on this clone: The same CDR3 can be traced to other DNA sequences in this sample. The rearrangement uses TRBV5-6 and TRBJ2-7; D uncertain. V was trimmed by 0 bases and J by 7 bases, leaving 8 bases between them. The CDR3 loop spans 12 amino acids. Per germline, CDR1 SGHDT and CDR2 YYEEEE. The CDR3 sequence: CASSLAGREQYF. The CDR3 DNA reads TGTGCCAGCAGCTTGGCTGGGCGAGAGCAGTACTTC.

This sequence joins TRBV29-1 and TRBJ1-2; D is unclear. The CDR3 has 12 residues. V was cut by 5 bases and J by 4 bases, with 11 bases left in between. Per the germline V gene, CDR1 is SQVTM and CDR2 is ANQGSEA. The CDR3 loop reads CSVLGRLYGYTF. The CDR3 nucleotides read TGCAGCGTTCTTGGGCGGCTCTATGGCTACACCTTC.

CDR3 in amino acids: CASSLEHTGELFF. CDR3 nucleotide sequence: TGCGCCAGCAGCTTGGAACACACCGGGGAGCTGTTTTTT. The chain combines TRBV5-1 with TRBJ2-2; D ambiguous. V was trimmed by 0 bases and J by 3 bases, leaving 3 bases between them. Germline CDR1 reads SGHRS; CDR2 reads YFSETQ. CDR3 length equals 13 residues.

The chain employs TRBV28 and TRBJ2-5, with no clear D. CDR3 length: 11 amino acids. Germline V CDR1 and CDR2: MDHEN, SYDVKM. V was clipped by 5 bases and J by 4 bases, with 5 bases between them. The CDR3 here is CASSLRETQYF. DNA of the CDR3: TGTGCCAGCAGTCTCAGAGAGACCCAGTACTTC.